A single TCR beta chain is shown here with its context. The antigen remains undetermined. This sample was taken from a study of cytotoxic CD8 clonotypes in ibrutinib-treated CLL. Here immunoSEQ multiplex PCR was the method, and the copy in TCRdb shows in-frame clones only, minus some. The sample contains about 300,000 clones, around 66% of which appear only once. Deletions cut 1 base from V and 8 bases from J, with 14 bases between. CDR1 is SEHNR and CDR2 is FQNEAQ in the germline V gene (reference sequence). The CDR3 consists of 14 residues. Study-wide results and caveats: Clonality was higher at ibrutinib response and returned toward baseline at progression.

The V gene is TRBV7-9, the J gene TRBJ1-2; a weak D match, TRBD1 (5 bases). The sequencing here drew on PBMCs, taken after 36 months of ibrutinib treatment. This TCR came from a human donor with chronic lymphocytic leukemia. Written as DNA, the CDR3 is TGTGCCAGCAGCTTAGTGCTGGACAAATGGGGCTACACCTTC. Translated, it gives CASSLVLDKWGYTF. Drawing the rest from reference TRBV7-9 and TRBJ1-2, the complete variable domain is DTGVSQNPRHKITKRGQNVTFRCDPISEHNRLYWYRQTLGQGPEFLTYFQNEAQLEKSRLLSDRFSAERPKGSFSTLEIQRTEQGDSAMYLCASSLVLDKWGYTFGSGTRLTVV.